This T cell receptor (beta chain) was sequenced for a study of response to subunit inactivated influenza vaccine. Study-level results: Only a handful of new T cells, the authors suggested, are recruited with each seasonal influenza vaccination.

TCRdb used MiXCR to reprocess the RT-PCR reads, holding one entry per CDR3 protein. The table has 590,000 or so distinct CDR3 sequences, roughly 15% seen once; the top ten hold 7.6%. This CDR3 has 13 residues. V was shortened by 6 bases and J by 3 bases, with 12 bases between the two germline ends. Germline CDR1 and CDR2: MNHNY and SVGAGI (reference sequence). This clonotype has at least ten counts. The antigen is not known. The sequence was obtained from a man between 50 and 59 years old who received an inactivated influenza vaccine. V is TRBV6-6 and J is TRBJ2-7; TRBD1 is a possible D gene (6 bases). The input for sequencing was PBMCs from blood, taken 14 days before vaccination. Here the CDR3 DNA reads TGTGCCAGCAGACCCTCACAGGGCTACGAGCAGTACTTC. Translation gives CASRPSQGYEQYF.